This T cell receptor (beta chain) is from a study of high-grade serous ovarian cancer treatment subgroups. The CDR3 runs 15 residues. CDR1 and CDR2 from the germline V gene are MDHEN and SYDVKM. V lost 5 bases, J lost 7 bases, and 18 bases lay in between. Findings of the study overall: CDR1 and CDR2 were left unanalyzed; analyses focused on CDR3. Clonal relatedness tracked neoantigen level, and by trend copy number and mutation load. These tumor repertoires lack spatial information from bulk sequencing.

The data were produced by immunoSEQ multiplex PCR, yet TCRdb's version contains in-frame clones alone and is incomplete. The sample records more than 2,500 clones, about four fifths being singletons. Tumor tissue was taken before any definitive surgery or chemotherapy was given. By share, this clone counts as large. Its target is not known. The V and J genes are TRBV28 and TRBJ2-1; D possibly corresponds to TRBD2 (5 bases). This TCR was sampled from a human donor with high-grade serous ovarian cancer. The specimen sequenced was tumor tissue. The CDR3 DNA reads TGTGCCAGCAGTACCCCCGGCCTACCGGGAAATGAGCAGTTCTTC. Residues: CASSTPGLPGNEQFF.